One sample yielded the 11 T cell receptor beta chains listed below, sequenced in a study of graft-versus-host responses after intestinal transplantation. TCRdb's copy holds only in-frame clones and misses some; the assay was immunoSEQ multiplex PCR. Among approximately 38,000 clones listed, over 80% were seen once. The source was PBMCs, collected approximately 1,000 days after transplant. The receptor source for this set is a human patient who received an intestinal transplant, so some T cells may come from the graft donor.

This clone was recorded only once. The rearrangement links TRBV10-3 to TRBJ1-2, with D perhaps matching TRBD1 (5 bases). The CDR3 is 15 amino acids. Germline V gene lookup returns CDR1 ENHRY and CDR2 SYGVKD. The germline V and J ends were trimmed by 3 bases and 4 bases, with 15 bases remaining between them. The chain's CDR3 is CAISEGRGYSYGYTF. The CDR3 nucleotides are TGTGCCATCAGTGAAGGCCGGGGGTATTCCTATGGCTACACCTTC.

Note on this clone: This is likely a read error, given that the CDR3 carries no conserved phenylalanine or tryptophan at its end. It is unclear where the CDR3 begins or ends on the DNA, so no DNA is shown, and the CDR3 is as TCRdb lists it. This sequence joins TRBV10-3 and TRBJ2-7; the DNA was not compared with TRBD2, the D call given in the table. Germline V lookup: CDR1 ENHRY, CDR2 SYGVKD. Including both end residues, the CDR3 is 13 amino acids long. The CDR3 sequence is CAISESTLAEAWL.

A single count supports this clone. V and J are TRBV6-5 and TRBJ1-4; 10 nucleotides align to TRBD1. Germline CDR1 is MNHEY and CDR2 is SVGAGI. This CDR3 comprises 12 residues. The V segment lost 6 bases and the J segment 11 bases; nucleotides outside the gene matches: 3. The CDR3 region is CASREGQGKLFF. As DNA, the CDR3 is TGTGCCAGCAGAGAGGGACAGGGGAAACTGTTTTTT.

This rearrangement joins TRBV27 to TRBJ1-3; 9 bases are shared with TRBD1. Germline CDR1 reads MNHEY; CDR2 reads SMNVEV (reference sequence). CDR3 length: 14 residues. V trimming: 4 bases; J trimming: 9 bases; junction bases outside the gene matches: 7. The CDR3 DNA reads TGTGCCAGCAGTTCCAACAGGGGGCAGAGCACCATATATTTT. Residues: CASSSNRGQSTIYF.

This sequence joins TRBV2 and TRBJ1-2; 8 bases align to TRBD1. V lost 1 base to trimming and J lost 5 bases; unmatched junction nucleotides: 6. Germline V gene lookup returns CDR1 SNHLY and CDR2 FYNNEI. The CDR3 loop spans 15 amino acids. The CDR3 sequence: CASSEGTGSRYGYTF. CDR3 DNA sequence: TGTGCCAGCAGTGAAGGGACAGGGAGTCGGTATGGCTACACCTTC.

This chain links TRBV29-1 with TRBJ2-5, with D possibly matching TRBD1 (6 bases). The V gene's germline CDR1 is SQVTM and CDR2 ANQGSEA. The CDR3 has 14 amino acids. V was trimmed by 0 bases and J by 5 bases, leaving 13 bases between them. In DNA, the CDR3 is TGCAGCGTTGAAGACCGACAGGCGTGGGAGACCCAGTACTTC. Translating gives CSVEDRQAWETQYF. The full variable domain, in which reference TRBV29-1 and TRBJ2-5 provide the parts outside the CDR3, is SAVISQKPSRDICQRGTSLTIQCQVDSQVTMMFWYRQQPGQSLTLIATANQGSEATYESGFVIDKFPISRPNLTFSTLTVSNMSPEDSSIYLCSVEDRQAWETQYFGPGTRLLVL.

This clone was recorded once. This chain connects TRBV5-1 to TRBJ2-5; 13 nucleotides line up with TRBD2. CDR1 and CDR2 from the germline V gene are SGHRS and YFSETQ. The CDR3 loop spans 18 amino acids. V was pared by 0 bases and J by 5 bases, with 10 bases of the junction left unmatched. CDR3 sequence (DNA): TGCGCCAGCAGCTTGGGGAGGACTAGCGGGAGAGCGTGGGAGACCCAGTACTTC. As protein: CASSLGRTSGRAWETQYF.

This chain uses TRBV10-2 with TRBJ2-7; unclear D gene. There are 11 residues in the CDR3. Germline V gene sequence: CDR1 WSHSY, CDR2 SAAADI. Trimming removed 8 bases from V and 1 base from J, with 6 bases in between. CDR3 protein: CASSQSYEQYF. The CDR3 DNA follows: TGCGCCAGCTCCCAATCCTACGAGCAGTACTTC.

This chain connects TRBV9 to TRBJ1-2; unclear D gene. The germline V and J ends were trimmed by 0 bases and 8 bases, with 17 bases remaining between them. From germline, CDR1 is SGDLS and CDR2 YYNGEE. The CDR3 has 15 amino acids. The CDR3 here is CASSVESRAPQGYTF. CDR3 DNA: TGTGCCAGCAGCGTAGAGTCGAGGGCCCCCCAAGGCTACACCTTC. The full variable domain, completed using reference TRBV9 and TRBJ1-2, is DSGVTQTPKHLITATGQRVTLRCSPRSGDLSVYWYQQSLDQGLQFLIQYYNGEERAKGNILERFSAQQFPDLHSELNLSSLELGDSALYFCASSVESRAPQGYTFGSGTRLTVV.

The chain uses TRBV18 and TRBJ1-5; the match to TRBD1 covers 7 bases. This CDR3 is built from 14 residues. The ends lost 6 bases at V and 5 bases at J; junction bases unmatched: 7. Per the germline V gene, CDR1 is KGHSH and CDR2 is LQKENI. DNA of the CDR3: TGTGCCAGCTCTGTACAGGGGAAGGATCAGCCCCAGCATTTT. It translates to CASSVQGKDQPQHF.

The chain employs TRBV28 and TRBJ2-7; no firm D call. With 6 bases removed from V and 2 bases from J, the gap between germline ends came to 20 bases. The CDR3 is 16 residues long. Per germline, CDR1 MDHEN and CDR2 SYDVKM. In DNA form, the CDR3 reads TGTGCCAGCAGCCCCACCACATACCCGAGCCCCTACGAGCAGTACTTC. Translation: CASSPTTYPSPYEQYF. Full variable domain (outside the CDR3, taken from reference TRBV28 and TRBJ2-7): DVKVTQSSRYLVKRTGEKVFLECVQDMDHENMFWYRQDPGLGLRLIYFSYDVKMKEKGDIPEGYSVSREKKERFSLILESASTNQTSMYLCASSPTTYPSPYEQYFGPGTRLTVT.